This is a list of T cell receptor beta chains from one sample in a study of blood T cells in healthy people across ages. Each CDR3 protein is one row after TCRdb ran MiXCR on the 5' RACE reads. The sample lists about 1.1 million distinct CDR3 sequences, 35% to 45% occurring once. Sequenced: blood. These receptors were taken from a man aged 18 to 30 in good health. Both conserved end residues are part of each CDR3. Each record gives: V gene, J gene, CDR3 protein.

TRBV20-1,TRBJ2-1,CSAREDGGSGEQFF
TRBV28,TRBJ2-5,CASRPPYQETQYF
TRBV12-3/TRBV12-4,TRBJ1-1,CASSQDGSSTEAFF
TRBV7-2,TRBJ2-1,CASSLANRYNEQFF
TRBV20-1,TRBJ1-5,CSAGRVNNQPQHF
TRBV7-8,TRBJ2-1,CASSSRDGHDLGGYNEQFF
TRBV6-6,TRBJ1-2,CASSYSSVVDYGYTF
TRBV6-1,TRBJ2-7,CASRELGSIYNEQYF
TRBV10-3,TRBJ2-3,CAISEQGSADTQYF
TRBV20-1,TRBJ2-5,CSARRAYQETQYF
TRBV9,TRBJ2-2,CASSGSDTNTGELFF
TRBV6-2/TRBV6-3,TRBJ2-5,CASRDGAQETQYF
TRBV7-2,TRBJ1-2,CASSPRQGVGYGYTF
TRBV9,TRBJ2-1,CASSDGRLNEQFF
TRBV4-1,TRBJ2-1,CASSLRSRGSDEQFF